This TCR beta chain was sequenced for a study of T-cell reconstitution after alpha-beta-depleted transplantation in children. Many counts were recorded for this clonotype. As it was prepared, the TCRbeta library received unique molecular identifiers. TCRdb reprocessed the PCR reads with MiXCR, giving one entry per CDR3 protein. In the table there are over 200,000 distinct CDR3 sequences, roughly 9% of which are singletons. V was pared by 4 bases and J by 2 bases, with 8 bases of the junction left unmatched. CDR3 length: 15 amino acids. Germline V lookup: CDR1 SGHRS, CDR2 YFSETQ. The sequences come from PBMCs from the stem cell graft donor, collected from the stem cell graft. This receptor was taken from a human donor who donated a stem cell graft to a child with acute lymphoblastic leukemia. V is TRBV5-1 and J is TRBJ2-7, with 8 bases that match TRBD2. The DNA of the CDR3 is TGCGCCAGCAGCAACCGAGCGGGGGCCCCCTACGAGCAGTACTTC. Its translation is CASSNRAGAPYEQYF.